A selection of T cell receptor beta chains follows, all from one sample in a study of cytotoxic CD8 clonotypes in ibrutinib-treated CLL. Clones were sequenced by immunoSEQ multiplex PCR, and TCRdb holds only the in-frame ones, with some missing. The sample consists of nearly 85,000 clones, about 76% of them appearing once. Sequences were derived from PBMCs, sampled after 12 months of ibrutinib treatment. Every receptor here comes from a human donor with chronic lymphocytic leukemia. The CDR3 runs from the conserved cysteine through the conserved F or W. D genes are given only for firm matches. Clone sizes are given selectively: once, few, many, or a class where the clone is expanded.

v_call	d_call	j_call	clone_size	cdr3_nt	cdr3_aa
TRBV5-6	.	TRBJ1-3	.	TGTGCCAGCAGCTTGGGCGGGGGCTCCCTTCGGGCGATATATTTT	CASSLGGGSLRAIYF
TRBV6-5	.	TRBJ1-2	.	TGTGCCAGCAGAACGGGGAGGAAGAACTATGGCTACACCTTC	CASRTGRKNYGYTF
TRBV6-6	.	TRBJ1-2	.	TGTGCCAGCAGTTACGGCGATGAACCTAACTATGGCTACACCTTC	CASSYGDEPNYGYTF
TRBV9	.	TRBJ2-2	few	TGTGCCAGCAGCGTAGCTGCCCTAGCGACGGGCGGGGAGCTGTTTTTT	CASSVAALATGGELFF
TRBV9	.	TRBJ1-1	once	TGTGCCAGCAGCGTGGAGGGGCTGAACACTGAAGCTTTCTTT	CASSVEGLNTEAFF
TRBV7-3	TRBD2	TRBJ2-3	.	TGTGCCAGCAGCCGGGGGGTAGAAGATACGCAGTATTTT	CASSRGVEDTQYF
TRBV7-3	.	TRBJ2-2	.	TGTGCCAGCAGCTTAGGACAGTTTGGGACCGGGGAGCTGTTTTTT	CASSLGQFGTGELFF
TRBV7-2	.	TRBJ2-7	.	TGTGCCAGCAGCGCCGCCTACGAGCAGTACTTC	CASSAAYEQYF
TRBV11-2	.	TRBJ2-3	once	TGTGCCAGCAGCCAAAACTCCCGGGGGACAGATACGCAGTATTTT	CASSQNSRGTDTQYF
TRBV7-6	.	TRBJ2-1	.	TGTGCCAGCAGCTTCCAGGGGGGTCCCGCGGTCTTC	CASSFQGGPAVF
TRBV28	.	TRBJ1-5	.	TGTGCCAGCAGTTTATTTGCCAGGGGAGTGTTTAGCAATCAGCCCCAGCATTTT	CASSLFARGVFSNQPQHF
TRBV6-5	TRBD2	TRBJ2-3	.	TGTGCCAGCAGTTACTCGGGTAGCGGGGGTGATACGCAGTATTTT	CASSYSGSGGDTQYF
TRBV10-3	TRBD2	TRBJ2-3	.	TGTGCCACCGGGACAGCGGGGGGGCTTTTAGATACGCAGTATTTT	CATGTAGGLLDTQYF
TRBV30	TRBD1	TRBJ2-7	.	TGTGCCTGGAGTGTCGGACAGGGACCCTACGAGCAGTACTTC	CAWSVGQGPYEQYF
TRBV18	TRBD1	TRBJ2-7	.	TGTGCCAGCTCCCAGGGACAGGGACAAGGGTACGAGCAGTACTTC	CASSQGQGQGYEQYF
TRBV9	TRBD1	TRBJ2-2	.	TGTGCCAGCAGCGTAGACCTTTCAAGGACAGGGGCAGCCGGGGAGCTGTTTTTT	CASSVDLSRTGAAGELFF
TRBV28	.	TRBJ2-7	.	TGTGCCAGCAGTTTGGCACCCACCTACGAGCAGTACTTC	CASSLAPTYEQYF
TRBV7-2	.	TRBJ2-2	few	TGTGCCAGCAGCTCCCGAACAGGGCCCGGGGAGCTGTTTTTT	CASSSRTGPGELFF
TRBV19	.	TRBJ2-7	.	TGTGCCAGTAGTATCGGTAGGAAGGGTTACGAGCAGTACTTC	CASSIGRKGYEQYF
TRBV10-3	.	TRBJ2-7	.	TGTGCCATCAGTGAGTCGGCCGAGGGGCAGTACTTC	CAISESAEGQYF
TRBV7-8	TRBD2	TRBJ2-5	.	TGTGCCAGCAGCCCGGGGGGGACTAGGGTAGAGACCCAGTACTTC	CASSPGGTRVETQYF
TRBV11-3	.	TRBJ2-3	.	TGTGCCAGCAGCGAAGACGGCAGCACAGATACGCAGTATTTT	CASSEDGSTDTQYF
TRBV18	.	TRBJ1-2	.	TGTGCCAGCTCACCCCGGGGGCCGTCGGGGGCAGTGGGCGGCTACACCTTC	CASSPRGPSGAVGGYTF
TRBV7-9	.	TRBJ2-1	.	TGTGCCAGCAGCCGGGTCGGGCCTGAGCAGTTCTTC	CASSRVGPEQFF
TRBV15	.	TRBJ2-3	.	TGTGCCACCAGCAGAGATCTGCCCCCTAGCACAGATACGCAGTATTTT	CATSRDLPPSTDTQYF
TRBV19	.	TRBJ2-7	.	TGTGCCTCTGGAAGCACCTCCTACGAGCAGTACTTC	CASGSTSYEQYF
TRBV6-1	.	TRBJ2-5	.	TGTGCCAGCACCTCGCAAGAGACCCAGTACTTC	CASTSQETQYF
TRBV5-1	TRBD2	TRBJ2-3	.	TGCGCCAGCAGCCCGGGACTAGTTGGTTTAGATACGCAGTATTTT	CASSPGLVGLDTQYF
TRBV7-8	.	TRBJ2-3	.	TGTGCCAGCAGCCTTGGTAGCGCCGCAGATACGCAGTATTTT	CASSLGSAADTQYF
TRBV15	.	TRBJ2-5	.	TGTGCCACCAGCAGGGACCCTGGGGCCCAAGAGACCCAGTACTTC	CATSRDPGAQETQYF
TRBV7-2	.	TRBJ1-1	.	TGTGCCAGCAGCTCCTGGACGGACGCTGAAGCTTTCTTT	CASSSWTDAEAFF
TRBV28	.	TRBJ1-2	.	TGTGCCAGCCGCACGGGAGGGGTGGGTGGCTACACCTTC	CASRTGGVGGYTF
TRBV7-9	TRBD1	TRBJ2-1	.	TGTGCCAGCAGCCCAGGGACAGGGGGGGACAATGAGCAGTTCTTC	CASSPGTGGDNEQFF
TRBV7-2	.	TRBJ2-7	.	TGTGCCAGCAGCCCCAGGTCGGAGGAGCAGTACTTC	CASSPRSEEQYF
TRBV6-5	TRBD1	TRBJ1-3	few	TGTGCCAGCAGTTACCGGACAGGGACTGGAAACACCATATATTTT	CASSYRTGTGNTIYF
TRBV7-9	.	TRBJ1-2	.	TGTGCCAGCAGCCCGGACCGAGCCTATGGCTACACCTTC	CASSPDRAYGYTF
TRBV5-1	TRBD2	TRBJ2-3	.	TGCGCCAGCAGCCCCCCGGACGGAATATTTAGCGGGAGGGCCGGGGTAGATACGCAGTATTTT	CASSPPDGIFSGRAGVDTQYF
TRBV7-2	.	TRBJ1-3	.	TGTGCCAGCAGCCCTCGGCACGGCTCTGGAAACACCATATATTTT	CASSPRHGSGNTIYF